One and the same sample provided the 10 T cell receptor beta chains below, sequenced in a study of T cell responses to AZD1222 COVID-19 vaccine. Generated by immunoSEQ multiplex PCR, the TCRdb table keeps only in-frame clones and is missing some. The table includes 130,000 to 150,000 clones, around nine tenths detected once. The specimen comprised peripheral blood, sampled on day 0 of AZD1222 vaccination. These receptors came from an adult in good health.

The rearrangement joins TRBV27 to TRBJ1-5; D gene ambiguous. Trimming took off 2 bases at V and 2 bases at J, with 4 bases between the two ends. Germline V lookup: CDR1 MNHEY, CDR2 SMNVEV (reference sequence). The CDR3 consists of 13 residues. The CDR3 spells CASSLIGNQPQHF. For the CDR3, the DNA is TGTGCCAGCAGTTTAATCGGCAATCAGCCCCAGCATTTT.

The V call is TRBV10-3, the J call TRBJ1-2, with unresolved D. The germline V gene has CDR1 ENHRY and CDR2 SYGVKD. The V end lost 6 bases, the J end lost 1 base, and 15 bases lay between the germline ends. The CDR3 totals 15 residues. The CDR3 coding sequence is TGTGCCATCAGGGCCGGTGGGATAGGTAACTATGGCTACACCTTC. As protein: CAIRAGGIGNYGYTF.

This rearrangement joins TRBV19 to TRBJ1-5; 7 nucleotides agree with TRBD1. This CDR3 has 15 amino acids. The germline CDR1 and CDR2 sequences are LNHDA and SQIVND (reference sequence). V dropped 8 bases and J dropped 3; count of bases not matched to a gene: 10. CDR3 region: CASHLGQDLNQPQHF. DNA of the CDR3: TGTGCCAGTCACCTTGGACAGGACCTCAATCAGCCCCAGCATTTT.

This clone was seen a handful of times. The V and J genes are TRBV18 and TRBJ1-1, with TRBD1 as a possible D gene (5 bases). The CDR3 totals 15 residues. The germline V gene has CDR1 KGHSH and CDR2 LQKENI. The germline V and J ends were trimmed by 4 bases and 3 bases, with 15 bases remaining between them. The CDR3 sequence: CASSLTFPGDTEAFF. Here the CDR3 DNA reads TGTGCCAGCTCACTGACATTCCCGGGGGACACTGAAGCTTTCTTT.

V and J are TRBV29-1 and TRBJ2-2; possibly TRBD1 or TRBD2 for D (6 bases each). The ends were cut back, 1 base at V and 5 bases at J, with 17 bases in the middle. The CDR3 runs 16 residues. Germline CDR1 and CDR2: SQVTM and ANQGSEA. This CDR3 is CSVEGTAERGTGELFF. In DNA, the CDR3 is TGCAGCGTTGAAGGGACAGCCGAACGGGGGACCGGGGAGCTGTTTTTT.

The chain uses TRBV7-3 and TRBJ2-3, with 7 bases aligning to TRBD2. Per germline, CDR1 SGHTA and CDR2 FQGTGA. The V segment lost 5 bases and the J segment 4 bases; nucleotides outside the gene matches: 12. The CDR3 consists of 16 residues. The CDR3 here is CASSPKAGRGPDTQYF. The CDR3, as DNA: TGTGCCAGCAGCCCCAAGGCAGGGAGGGGCCCAGATACGCAGTATTTT.

This rearrangement joins TRBV6-5 to TRBJ1-5, with a weak D call TRBD1 (5 bases). Germline V gives CDR1 MNHEY, CDR2 SVGAGI. V gave up 2 bases and J gave up 5 bases, with 16 bases separating them. CDR3 length: 16 residues. The CDR3 region has the DNA TGTGCCAGCAGTTACCTCTCACGAGGGGCGGATCAGCCCCAGCATTTT. Translation: CASSYLSRGADQPQHF.

The chain uses TRBV14 and TRBJ1-6, with 9 bases aligning to TRBD1. V shed 3 bases, J shed 7 bases, and the junction held 1 base outside the gene matches. The length of the CDR3 is 14 residues. Germline V gene data show CDR1 as SGHDN and CDR2 as FVKESK. The CDR3 DNA follows: TGTGCCAGCAGCCAGGACAGGGGCAATTCACCCCTCCACTTT. It encodes CASSQDRGNSPLHF.

The chain combines TRBV6-5 with TRBJ1-5; the match to TRBD1 covers 9 bases. The V gene end was trimmed by 6 bases and the J gene end by 6 bases; junction bases not matched to a gene: 9. This CDR3 has 15 residues. The germline V gene has CDR1 MNHEY and CDR2 SVGAGI. CDR3 loop: CASSDTGGGSQPQHF. CDR3 coding DNA: TGTGCCAGCAGCGATACAGGGGGCGGGAGTCAGCCCCAGCATTTT.

This clone has a single count. The chain is built from TRBV13 and TRBJ2-1, with D possibly matching TRBD2 (5 bases). The CDR3 consists of 13 residues. V dropped 0 bases and J dropped 9 bases, with 9 bases sitting between them. From germline, CDR1 is PRHDT and CDR2 FYEKMQ (reference sequence). CDR3 residues: CASSLGLAGEQFF. As DNA, the CDR3 is TGTGCCAGCAGCTTAGGACTGGCGGGTGAGCAGTTCTTC.